The 2 T cell receptor beta chains below were found in one sample sequenced in a study of T-cell reconstitution after alpha-beta-depleted transplantation in children. No antigen has been identified for these receptors. A library of TCRbeta sequences, prepared with unique molecular identifiers, was generated. One entry per CDR3 protein results from TCRdb running MiXCR on the PCR reads. The sample gives roughly 30,000 distinct CDR3 sequences, approximately 7% of which show up once; 27% is in the top ten. Study-level points and caveats: Reportedly, alpha-beta T cells present about two months post-transplant originated from several hundred expanded clones of graft origin.

The specimen was peripheral blood, collected 60 days after TCRalphabeta/CD19-depleted stem cell transplant. These receptors were obtained from a child younger than two who had a stem cell transplant for acute myeloid leukemia, so the T cells may come from the graft donor.

This clonotype was detected many times. The chain uses TRBV5-6 and TRBJ2-1; D is undetermined. The ends were cut back, 2 bases at V and 7 bases at J, with 4 bases in the middle. Germline assignment: CDR1 SGHDT and CDR2 YYEEEE. The CDR3 runs 11 residues. The CDR3 coding sequence is TGTGCCAGCAGCTTAAGGAATGAGCAGTTCTTC. It encodes CASSLRNEQFF.

This clonotype was detected only once. The chain is built from TRBV9 and TRBJ2-2; a weak D match, TRBD2 (6 bases). CDR1 and CDR2 (germline): SGDLS, YYNGEE. Between the trimmed V and J ends, which lost 4 bases and 0 bases, there was a span of 10 bases. The length of the CDR3 is 15 residues. The CDR3: CASSRGNSNTGELFF. The CDR3 DNA reads TGTGCCAGCAGCCGCGGGAACTCGAACACCGGGGAGCTGTTTTTT.